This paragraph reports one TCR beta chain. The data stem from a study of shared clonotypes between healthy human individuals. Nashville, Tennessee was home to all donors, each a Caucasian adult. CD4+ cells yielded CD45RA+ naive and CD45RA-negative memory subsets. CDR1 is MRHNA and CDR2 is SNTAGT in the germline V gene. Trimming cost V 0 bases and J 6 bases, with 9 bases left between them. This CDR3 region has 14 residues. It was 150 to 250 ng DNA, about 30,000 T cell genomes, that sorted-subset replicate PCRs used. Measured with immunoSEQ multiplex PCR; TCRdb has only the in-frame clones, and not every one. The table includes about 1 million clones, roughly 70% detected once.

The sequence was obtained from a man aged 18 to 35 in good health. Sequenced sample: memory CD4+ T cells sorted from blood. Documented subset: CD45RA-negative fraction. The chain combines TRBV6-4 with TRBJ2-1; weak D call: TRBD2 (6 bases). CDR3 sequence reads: CASSDSASVNEQFF. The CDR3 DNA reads TGTGCCAGCAGTGACTCGGCTAGCGTCAATGAGCAGTTCTTC.